Here is one T cell receptor (beta chain) with its context. This table comes from immunoSEQ multiplex PCR, and its TCRdb copy is limited to in-frame clones, with some not included. The sample shows roughly 190,000 clones, 89% of them seen only once. Two consecutive negative NP/OP PCR tests, clearance, or resolved symptoms defined Cohort 3 recovery. This record belongs to a study of blood T cell repertoires in COVID-19. Germline CDR1 reads SGHRS; CDR2 reads YFSETQ. The CDR3 loop spans 13 amino acids. The V end was cut by 4 bases, the J end by 8 bases, with 15 bases between. Sequencing was performed on PBMCs or T cells enriched from blood (not recorded which). The receptor was derived from a woman aged 18-30 years who had recovered from COVID-19. The J gene is TRBJ1-1, the V gene TRBV5-1; maybe TRBD1 (6 bases). In DNA form, the CDR3 reads TGCGCCAGCAGCCCCGCGGGGGCAGCCGAAGCTTTCTTT. Its protein is CASSPAGAAEAFF.